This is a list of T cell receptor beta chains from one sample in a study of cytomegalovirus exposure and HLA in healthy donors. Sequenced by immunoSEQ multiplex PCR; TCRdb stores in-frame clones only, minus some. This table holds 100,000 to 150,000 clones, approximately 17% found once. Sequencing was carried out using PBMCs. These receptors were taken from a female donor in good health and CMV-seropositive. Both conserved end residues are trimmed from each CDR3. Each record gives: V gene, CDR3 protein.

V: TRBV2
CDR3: ASSPDRDYYGYT

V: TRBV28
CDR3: ASSLGQGYGYT

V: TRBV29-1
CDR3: SVDKNRGAYEQY

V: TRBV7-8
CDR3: ASSSDRDTEAF

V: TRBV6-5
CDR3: ASRLTGSDTIY

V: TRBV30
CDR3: AWSVRGRTYTIY

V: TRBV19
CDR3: ASSEGDTNTGELF

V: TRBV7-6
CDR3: ASSLLGLAGRSFDEQF

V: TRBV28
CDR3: ASSRGRYGYT

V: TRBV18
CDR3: ASSLTVDNEKLF

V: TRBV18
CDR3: ASSPIYRDGEQY

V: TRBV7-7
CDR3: ASSRESGNEQF

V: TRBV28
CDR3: ASSLSQVAYT

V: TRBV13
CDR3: ASSPRQGRSNTEAF

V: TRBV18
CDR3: ASSPQGRNSPLH

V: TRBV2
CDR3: ASSAERGIWDEQF

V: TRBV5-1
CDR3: ASSPGDRGDNYEQY

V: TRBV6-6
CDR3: ASSPLGGYGYT

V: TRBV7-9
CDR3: ASSLAAGGTEAF

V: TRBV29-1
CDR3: SVEEGTGGHEQY

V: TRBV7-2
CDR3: ASSRWTGLSYEQY

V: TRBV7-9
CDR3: ASSLQGANYGYT

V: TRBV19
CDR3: AIGQANTGELF

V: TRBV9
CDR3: ASSVTVMNTEAF

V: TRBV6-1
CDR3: ASRDRGTDTQY

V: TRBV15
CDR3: ATSRGRETQY